Presented here are 10 T cell receptor beta chains from one specimen sequenced in a study of T-cell memory formation after mild COVID-19. Each CDR3 protein gets one entry after TCRdb re-called the 5' RACE reads with MiXCR. Altogether hundreds of thousands of distinct CDR3 sequences are present, approximately 19% being singletons, with the ten largest covering roughly 21%. Input material: PBMCs or a T cell subset sorted from them (not recorded which). All receptors come from a man between 18 and 29 years old who had mild COVID-19 (a few samples of this study predate the infection). Cell type and time point are not known.

This clonotype was detected a few times. The chain has TRBV28 and TRBJ1-2, with 8 bases fitting TRBD1. V trimming: 6 bases; J trimming: 4 bases; junction bases outside the gene matches: 7. CDR3 size: 14 residues. CDR1 is MDHEN and CDR2 is SYDVKM in the germline V gene. The CDR3: CASRRQGRSYGYTF. CDR3 nucleotide sequence: TGTGCCAGCAGGAGACAGGGGCGGAGCTATGGCTACACCTTC.

This clonotype was detected a few times. This rearrangement joins TRBV6-2 or TRBV6-3 to TRBJ2-5; D is uncertain. V dropped 7 bases and J dropped 5 bases, with 11 bases sitting between them. The CDR3 totals 12 residues. Germline V lookup: CDR1 MNHEY, CDR2 SVGEGT. The CDR3 region has the DNA TGTGCCAGCAACTCCGGGCGGGAGACCCAGTACTTC. Translated, it gives CASNSGRETQYF.

The rearrangement joins TRBV10-3 to TRBJ2-2, with 13 bases fitting TRBD2. This CDR3 comprises 14 residues. From germline, CDR1 is ENHRY and CDR2 SYGVKD. V lost 7 bases, J lost 6 bases, and 2 bases stayed unmatched. The CDR3 protein is CAIKLAGGPGELFF. The DNA of the CDR3 is TGTGCCATCAAACTAGCGGGGGGGCCCGGGGAGCTGTTTTTT.

The CDR3 reads CASRDSYLNTGELFF. CDR3 nucleotides: TGTGCCAGCAGAGACAGCTACTTGAACACCGGGGAGCTGTTTTTT. The chain joins TRBV7-9 to TRBJ2-2; D possibly corresponds to TRBD1 (5 bases). The V and J ends lost 6 bases and 1 base respectively, with 12 bases between them. CDR3 size: 15 residues. Germline CDR1 SEHNR, CDR2 FQNEAQ (reference sequence).

In this sample, this clonotype turned up a few times. The chain links TRBV11-2 to TRBJ2-1; D unresolved. This CDR3 has 14 residues. Germline values: CDR1 SGHAT, CDR2 FQNNGV. The V end lost 1 base, the J end lost 6 bases, and 10 bases lay between the germline ends. The CDR3 is CASSLAPGPNEQFF. DNA for the CDR3: TGTGCCAGCAGCTTAGCCCCCGGGCCCAATGAGCAGTTCTTC.

This clonotype was observed a handful of times. This sequence joins TRBV12-3 or TRBV12-4 and TRBJ2-3; TRBD2 matches 7 bases. The CDR3 has 13 amino acids. Trimming removed 6 bases from V and 6 bases from J; junction bases left unmatched: 6. CDR3 loop: CASSTVGGDTQYF. Here the CDR3 DNA reads TGTGCCAGCAGCACTGTGGGGGGGGATACGCAGTATTTT.

This rearrangement joins TRBV18 to TRBJ1-5; D is uncertain. Germline CDR1 is KGHSH and CDR2 is LQKENI. This CDR3 has 14 amino acids. Deletions cut 5 bases from V and 3 bases from J, with 11 bases between. Here the CDR3 reads CASSYVRLNQPQHF. DNA for the CDR3: TGTGCCAGCTCATACGTAAGACTCAATCAGCCCCAGCATTTT.

On this clonotype: A read error may account for a junction end that differs from germline. The rearrangement uses TRBV3-1 and TRBJ2-1, with D tentatively TRBD1 or TRBD2 (5 bases each). The CDR3 is made up of 15 amino acids. The germline CDR1 and CDR2 sequences are LGHDT and YNNKEL (reference sequence). The CDR3 DNA sequence: TGTGCCACCAGCGTTTCCGCGTGGGGGATCCATGAGCAGTTCTTC. Translating gives CATSVSAWGIHEQFF.

This chain links TRBV3-1 with TRBJ2-2; 11 nucleotides match TRBD2. Germline CDR1 LGHDT, CDR2 YNNKEL (reference sequence). This CDR3 contains 17 residues. V trimming: 4 bases; J trimming: 4 bases; junction bases outside the gene matches: 8. CDR3 protein: CASSPHTSGGVTGELFF. As DNA, the CDR3 is TGTGCCAGCAGCCCTCATACTAGCGGGGGCGTCACCGGGGAGCTGTTTTTT.

The chain has TRBV23-1 and TRBJ2-5; a weak D match, TRBD2 (6 bases). TRBV23-1 qualifies as an ORF whose function is uncertain. The CDR3 has 18 amino acids. V was cut by 4 bases and J by 2 bases, with 23 bases left in between. The CDR3 here is CASSRPGEARGIQETQYF. The CDR3 nucleotides read TGCGCCAGCAGTCGTCCTGGGGAGGCGCGGGGAATACAAGAGACCCAGTACTTC.